This entry describes one TCR beta chain. No cognate antigen has been identified for it. Base quality data are lacking; no much larger clone is found one base away. Library preparation employed 5' RACE. TCRdb shows the sequencer as Illumina HiSeq 2500. A second roughly 7 to 12 cycle PCR used a sample-barcoded 5' primer and a J-beta primer mix. A template-switch 5' adaptor carrying 12 random nucleotides introduced a unique molecular identifier onto each TCR beta cDNA molecule. At least 2.5 million CDR3-containing paired-end reads were obtained from each sample. All of the RNA was converted into first-strand cDNA using the Mint cDNA synthesis kit, with a TRBC-specific oligonucleotide serving as the primer. Following uracil-DNA glycosylase treatment, all cDNA underwent a first 18-cycle PCR with the universal primers M1SS and BC2_uni_R. The authors' analysis ran thus. Each sample was normalized by randomly selecting 1 million high-quality reads, each carrying a distinct molecular identifier. Reads with shared molecular identifiers were discarded instead of being binned into consensus sequences. MiTCR, run with a Q25 quality threshold and the strictest error-elimination algorithm, handled CDR3 identification, clonotype clustering and error correction. A nonparametric unseen species model with Euler transformation was used to estimate a lower bound on total TCR beta diversity. The public reads were reprocessed in TCRdb via fastp at Q25 and MiXCR, keeping in-frame beta chains. When rows share a CDR3 protein, they turn into one entry using the most common DNA and genes. Clone size and V and J calls follow TCRdb, not the original study. The sample table shows 700,000 to 800,000 distinct CDR3 sequences, and roughly two fifths are seen once. Of the sample, approximately 22% is held by the ten largest clones.

The CDR3 sequence holds 15 residues, the cysteine and phenylalanine included. The kept DNA is CDR3 alone, 45 bases in frame from the first base. Systemically healthy Caucasian individuals from Russia, around 39 in total and aged about 6 to 95 years, were included as donors. Each donor gave ten milliliters of peripheral blood, collected into EDTA-treated Vacutainer tubes. Ficoll-Paque density-gradient centrifugation was used to isolate PBMCs, with at least 6 million obtained per sample. Trizol reagent was used to extract total RNA from PBMCs, with at least 5 micrograms per sample. Naive CD45RAhigh/CD27high T cell percentages were measured by flow cytometry on a PBMC aliquot from every donor. The data originate from a study of blood T cells in healthy people across ages (dated by TCRdb to the mid-2010s). Broadly, across the study: In model experiments, template switching captured about one uniquely barcoded TCR beta cDNA molecule for every two T cells. Age-related changes in TCR beta repertoire diversity were measured in the study by deep sequencing normalized with unique cDNA molecular identifiers. Donors were grouped into four age groups: young (average approximately 15 years), middle-aged (39), aged (over 55) and long-lived (roughly 80). To avoid experimental bias, donors of different ages were randomly spread across the sequencing lanes. Two additional independent replicas of 1 million unique cDNA reads from the same blood draw were analyzed for two donors (one aged 18 to 30 and one aged 80 or older). Beyond this particular receptor, the publication reports: As age increased, observed TCR beta diversity per million T cells dropped in a roughly linear way, and a significant reduction was already evident by age 40. Compared with the aged group, the long-lived group had more naive CD4+ T cells, fewer expanded clones and increased TCR diversity, suggesting age selection. Estimates of total diversity from one million sequenced T cells were regarded as lower bounds and underestimates. Observed TCR beta diversity correlated strongly with the percentage of naive T cells measured by flow cytometry. Because profiling used bulk unsorted PBMCs, naive and antigen-experienced compartments could not be compared conclusively. Because the CMV infection status of the donors was unknown, age-related changes in expanded clonotypes may potentially have been confounded.

The V and J segments used are TRBV21-1 and TRBJ2-7; the table's D call of TRBD1 was not tested on the DNA. TRBV21-1 is deemed a pseudogene. The receptor's source is a woman aged 55-70 years in good health. The sequenced sample consisted of blood. Here is the DNA: TGTGCTCCGCTCCTACCCCTTAAGAGCTCCTACGAGCAGTACTTC. Translated, this is CAPLLPLKSSYEQYF.